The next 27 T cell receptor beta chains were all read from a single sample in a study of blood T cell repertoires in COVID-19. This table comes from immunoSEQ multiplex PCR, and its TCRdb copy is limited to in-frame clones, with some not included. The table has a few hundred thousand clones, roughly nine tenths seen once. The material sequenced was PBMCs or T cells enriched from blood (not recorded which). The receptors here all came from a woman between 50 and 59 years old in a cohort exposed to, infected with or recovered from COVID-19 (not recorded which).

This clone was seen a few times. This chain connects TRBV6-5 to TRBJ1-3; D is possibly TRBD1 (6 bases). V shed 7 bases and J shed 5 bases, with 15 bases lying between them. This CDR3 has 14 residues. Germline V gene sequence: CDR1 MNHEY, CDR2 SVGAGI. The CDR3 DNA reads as TGTGCCAGCATGCCCCGGGACATCCGAAACACCATATATTTT. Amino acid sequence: CASMPRDIRNTIYF.

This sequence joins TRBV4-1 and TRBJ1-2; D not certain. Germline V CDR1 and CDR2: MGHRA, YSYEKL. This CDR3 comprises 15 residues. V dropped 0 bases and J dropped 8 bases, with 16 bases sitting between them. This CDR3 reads CASSQDRAGGGGYTF. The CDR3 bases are TGCGCCAGCAGCCAAGACAGAGCCGGCGGAGGGGGCTACACCTTC.

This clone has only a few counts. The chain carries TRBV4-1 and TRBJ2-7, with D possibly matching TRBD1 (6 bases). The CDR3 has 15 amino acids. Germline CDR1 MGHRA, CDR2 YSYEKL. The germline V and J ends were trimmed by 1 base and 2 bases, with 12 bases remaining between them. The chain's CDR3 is CASSQVQGYAYEQYF. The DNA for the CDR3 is TGCGCCAGCAGCCAAGTGCAGGGGTATGCCTACGAGCAGTACTTC.

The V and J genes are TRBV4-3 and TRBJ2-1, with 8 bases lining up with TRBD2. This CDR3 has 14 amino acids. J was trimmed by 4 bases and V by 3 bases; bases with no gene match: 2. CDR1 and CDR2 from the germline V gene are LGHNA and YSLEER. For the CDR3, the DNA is TGCGCCAGCAGCCACGAGCGGGGGTACAATGAGCAGTTCTTC. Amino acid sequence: CASSHERGYNEQFF.

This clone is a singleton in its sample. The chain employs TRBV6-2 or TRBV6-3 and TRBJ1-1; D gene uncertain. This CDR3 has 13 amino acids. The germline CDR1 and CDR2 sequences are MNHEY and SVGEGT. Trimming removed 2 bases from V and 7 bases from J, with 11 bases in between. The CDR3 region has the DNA TGTGCCAGCAGTTACACACCAAATCTTGAAGCTTTCTTT. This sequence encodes CASSYTPNLEAFF.

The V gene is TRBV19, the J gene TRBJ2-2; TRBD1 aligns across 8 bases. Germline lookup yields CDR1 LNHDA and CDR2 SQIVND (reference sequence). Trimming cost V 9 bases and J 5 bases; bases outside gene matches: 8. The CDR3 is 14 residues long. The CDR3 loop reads CASLGTGKTGELFF. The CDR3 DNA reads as TGTGCCAGCCTGGGGACAGGAAAGACCGGGGAGCTGTTTTTT.

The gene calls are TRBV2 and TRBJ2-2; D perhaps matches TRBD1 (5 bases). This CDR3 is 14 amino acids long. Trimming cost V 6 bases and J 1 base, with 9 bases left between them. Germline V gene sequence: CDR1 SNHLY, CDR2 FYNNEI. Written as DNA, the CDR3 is TGTGCCAGCAGAGGCGACAGGAACACCGGGGAGCTGTTTTTT. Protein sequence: CASRGDRNTGELFF.

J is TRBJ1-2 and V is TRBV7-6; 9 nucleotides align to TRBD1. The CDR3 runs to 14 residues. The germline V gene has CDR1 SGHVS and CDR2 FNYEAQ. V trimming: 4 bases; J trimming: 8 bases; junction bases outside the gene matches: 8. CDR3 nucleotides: TGTGCCAGCAGCTCACTGGACAGGGGACAAGGCTACACCTTC. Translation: CASSSLDRGQGYTF.

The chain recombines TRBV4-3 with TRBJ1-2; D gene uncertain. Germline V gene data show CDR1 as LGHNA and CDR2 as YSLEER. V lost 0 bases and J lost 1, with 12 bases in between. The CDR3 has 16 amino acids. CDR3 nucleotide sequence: TGCGCCAGCAGCCAAGATCGGAGCCTAAGTAACTATGGCTACACCTTC. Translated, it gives CASSQDRSLSNYGYTF.

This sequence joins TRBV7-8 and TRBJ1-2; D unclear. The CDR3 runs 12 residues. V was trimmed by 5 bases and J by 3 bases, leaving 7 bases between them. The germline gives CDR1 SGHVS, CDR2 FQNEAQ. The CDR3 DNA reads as TGTGCCAGCAGCCGCCAGGACTATGGCTACACCTTC. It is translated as CASSRQDYGYTF.

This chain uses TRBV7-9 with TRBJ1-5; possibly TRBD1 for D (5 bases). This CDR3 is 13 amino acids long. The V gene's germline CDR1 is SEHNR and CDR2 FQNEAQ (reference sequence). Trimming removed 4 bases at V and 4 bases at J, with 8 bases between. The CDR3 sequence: CASSWGVNQPQHF. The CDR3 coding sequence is TGTGCCAGCAGCTGGGGGGTTAATCAGCCCCAGCATTTT.

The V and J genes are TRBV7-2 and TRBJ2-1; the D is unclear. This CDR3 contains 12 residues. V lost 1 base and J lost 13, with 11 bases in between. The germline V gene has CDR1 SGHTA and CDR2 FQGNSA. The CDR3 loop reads CASSLELPPQFF. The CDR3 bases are TGTGCCAGCAGCTTAGAACTGCCCCCCCAGTTCTTC. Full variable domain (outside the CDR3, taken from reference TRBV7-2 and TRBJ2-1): GAGVSQSPSNKVTEKGKDVELRCDPISGHTALYWYRQSLGQGLEFLIYFQGNSAPDKSGLPSDRFSAERTGGSVSTLTIQRTQQEDSAVYLCASSLELPPQFFGPGTRLTVL.

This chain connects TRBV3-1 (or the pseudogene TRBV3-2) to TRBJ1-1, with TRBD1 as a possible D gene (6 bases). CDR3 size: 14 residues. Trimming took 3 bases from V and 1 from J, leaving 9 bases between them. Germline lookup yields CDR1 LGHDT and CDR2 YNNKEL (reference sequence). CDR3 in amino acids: CASSHQQGNTEAFF. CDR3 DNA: TGTGCCAGCAGCCACCAACAGGGGAACACTGAAGCTTTCTTT.

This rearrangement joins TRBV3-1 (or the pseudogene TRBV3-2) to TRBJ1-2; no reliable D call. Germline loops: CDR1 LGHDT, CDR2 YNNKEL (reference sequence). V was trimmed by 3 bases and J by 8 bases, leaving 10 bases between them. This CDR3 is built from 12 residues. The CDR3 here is CASSQPNRGYTF. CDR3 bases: TGTGCCAGCAGCCAGCCTAATCGAGGCTACACCTTC.

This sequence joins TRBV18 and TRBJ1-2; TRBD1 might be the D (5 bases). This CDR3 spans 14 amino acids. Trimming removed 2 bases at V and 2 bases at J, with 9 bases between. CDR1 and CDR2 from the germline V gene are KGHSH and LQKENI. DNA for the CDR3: TGTGCCAGCTCACCAAAGGGGTCGAACTATGGCTACACCTTC. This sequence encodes CASSPKGSNYGYTF.

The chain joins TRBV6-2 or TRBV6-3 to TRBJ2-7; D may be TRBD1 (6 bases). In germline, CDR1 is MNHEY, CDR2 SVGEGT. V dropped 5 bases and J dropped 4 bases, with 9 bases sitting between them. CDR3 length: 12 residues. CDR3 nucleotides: TGTGCCAGCAGTAGCAGGGGTTACGAGCAGTACTTC. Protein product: CASSSRGYEQYF.

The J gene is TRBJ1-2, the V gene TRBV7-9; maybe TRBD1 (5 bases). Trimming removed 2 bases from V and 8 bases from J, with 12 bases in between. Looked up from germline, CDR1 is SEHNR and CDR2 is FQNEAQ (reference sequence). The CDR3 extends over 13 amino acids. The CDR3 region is CASSLPSGGGYTF. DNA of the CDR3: TGTGCCAGCAGCTTACCCAGCGGGGGGGGCTACACCTTC.

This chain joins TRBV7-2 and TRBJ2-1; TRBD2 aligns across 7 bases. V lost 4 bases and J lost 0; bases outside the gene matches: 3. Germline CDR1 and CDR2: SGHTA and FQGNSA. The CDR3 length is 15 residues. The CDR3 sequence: CASSSGLVSYNEQFF. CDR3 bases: TGTGCCAGCAGCTCAGGACTAGTCTCCTACAATGAGCAGTTCTTC.

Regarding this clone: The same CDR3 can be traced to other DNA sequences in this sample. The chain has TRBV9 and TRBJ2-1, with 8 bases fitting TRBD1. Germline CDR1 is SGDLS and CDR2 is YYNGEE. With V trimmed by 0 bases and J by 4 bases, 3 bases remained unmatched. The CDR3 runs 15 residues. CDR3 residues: CASSVGQGTYNEQFF. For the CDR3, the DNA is TGTGCCAGCAGCGTAGGACAGGGGACGTACAATGAGCAGTTCTTC.

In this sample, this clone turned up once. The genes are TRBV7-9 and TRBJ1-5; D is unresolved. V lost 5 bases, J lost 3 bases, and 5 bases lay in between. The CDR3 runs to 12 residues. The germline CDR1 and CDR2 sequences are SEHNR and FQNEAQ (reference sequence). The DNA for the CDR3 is TGTGCCAGCAGCCGGGACAATCAGCCCCAGCATTTT. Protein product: CASSRDNQPQHF.

In DNA, the CDR3 is TGTGCCAGCAGCTCAAGGACAGGGGGGTCTGAAGCTTTCTTT. Protein product: CASSSRTGGSEAFF. This chain uses TRBV7-9 with TRBJ1-1; TRBD1 matches at 10 bases. CDR3 length: 14 residues. The V gene's germline CDR1 is SEHNR and CDR2 FQNEAQ (reference sequence). V shed 4 bases, J shed 6 bases, and the junction held 5 bases outside the gene matches.

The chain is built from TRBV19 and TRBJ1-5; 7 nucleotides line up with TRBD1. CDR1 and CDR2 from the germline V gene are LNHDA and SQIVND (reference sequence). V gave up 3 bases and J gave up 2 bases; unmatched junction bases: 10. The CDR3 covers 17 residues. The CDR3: CASSIDRAVGRNQPQHF. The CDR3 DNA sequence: TGTGCCAGTAGTATCGACAGGGCCGTGGGTCGCAATCAGCCCCAGCATTTT.

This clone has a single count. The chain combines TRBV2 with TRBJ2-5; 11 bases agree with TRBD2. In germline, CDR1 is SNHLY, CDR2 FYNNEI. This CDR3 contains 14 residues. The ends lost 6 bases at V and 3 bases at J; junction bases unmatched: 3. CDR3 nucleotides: TGTGCCAGCAGGGTGGGACTAGCGGAAGAGACCCAGTACTTC. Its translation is CASRVGLAEETQYF.

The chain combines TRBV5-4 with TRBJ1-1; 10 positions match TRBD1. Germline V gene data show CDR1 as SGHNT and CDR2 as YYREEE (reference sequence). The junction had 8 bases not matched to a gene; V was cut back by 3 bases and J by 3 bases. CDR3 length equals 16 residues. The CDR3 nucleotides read TGTGCCAGCAGCTCGGCCGACAGGGGGCAGGACACTGAAGCTTTCTTT. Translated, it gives CASSSADRGQDTEAFF.

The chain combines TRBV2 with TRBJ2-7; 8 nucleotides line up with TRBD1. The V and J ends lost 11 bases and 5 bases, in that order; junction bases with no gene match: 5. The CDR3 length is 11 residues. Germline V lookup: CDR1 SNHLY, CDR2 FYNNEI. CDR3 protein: CAADRGNEQYF. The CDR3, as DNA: TGTGCCGCCGACAGGGGCAACGAGCAGTACTTC.

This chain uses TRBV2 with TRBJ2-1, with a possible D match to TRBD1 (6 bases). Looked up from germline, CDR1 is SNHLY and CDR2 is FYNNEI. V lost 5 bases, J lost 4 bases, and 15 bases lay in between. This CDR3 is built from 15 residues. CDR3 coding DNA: TGTGCCAGCAGTATGGACAGAGGGGAGTACAATGAGCAGTTCTTC. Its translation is CASSMDRGEYNEQFF.

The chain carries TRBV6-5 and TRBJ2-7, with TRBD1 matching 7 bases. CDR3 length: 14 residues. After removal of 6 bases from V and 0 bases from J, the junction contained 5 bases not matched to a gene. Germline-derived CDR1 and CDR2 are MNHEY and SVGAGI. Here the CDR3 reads CASSPGQISYEQYF. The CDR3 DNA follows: TGTGCCAGCAGCCCGGGACAGATCTCCTACGAGCAGTACTTC.